This T cell receptor (beta chain) was recorded in a study of metastatic and nonmetastatic thyroid tumors. Across the whole study: Peripheral blood and tumor or nodule samples from malignant and benign thyroid patients were compared. Study results and caveats: Compared with benign nodules, malignant thyroid tumors were reported to have significantly higher TCR beta diversity in both blood and tumor.

Details on this clone: Antigen unknown.

Patients underwent thyroid surgery, and none had received any treatment before it. In the original workflow: It was from CDR3 differences across clinicopathological groups that a distant-metastasis classifier for papillary thyroid cancer was built. From the PCR reads, TCRdb re-called clones with MiXCR. None of the V and J calls come from the authors' own analysis; TCRdb made them. The sample yields 15,000 or so clones, 20% to 25% seen once. The clonotype comes from a female donor with papillary thyroid cancer or a benign thyroid nodule (not recorded which). Some clones in this sample may be carry-over from other donors' samples. Input material: tumor tissue.

CDR3 DNA sequence: TGTGCCAGCGGGTACGGACCAAACTATGGCTACACCTTC. Its translation: CASGYGPNYGYTF. This sequence joins TRBV6-5 and TRBJ1-2; the D is unclear. The length of the CDR3 is 13 residues. Trimming cost V 8 bases and J 2 bases, with 12 bases left between them. Germline CDR1 MNHEY, CDR2 SVGAGI.